The 3 T cell receptor beta chains below were found in one sample sequenced in a study of blood T cell repertoires in COVID-19. Sequencing was performed with immunoSEQ multiplex PCR; in TCRdb, only in-frame clones are kept and a portion is missing. The sample contains around 170,000 clones, 80% to 85% of which appear only once. Sequencing was performed on peripheral blood. The origin of the receptors is a woman aged 70-85 years with COVID-19, enrolled during active disease.

In its sample, this clone was seen once. The chain uses TRBV3-1 (or the pseudogene TRBV3-2) and TRBJ1-2; 7 nucleotides line up with TRBD1. Germline CDR1 and CDR2: LGHDT and YNNKEL (reference sequence). The J segment lost 6 bases and the V segment lost 3 bases, leaving 7 bases of the junction unmatched. The CDR3 has 14 amino acids. This CDR3 is CASSHTTGIHGYTF. The DNA of the CDR3 is TGTGCCAGCAGCCACACGACAGGGATCCATGGCTACACCTTC.

The J gene is TRBJ1-1, the V gene TRBV28, with a tentative D call TRBD1 (6 bases). Germline V gene lookup returns CDR1 MDHEN and CDR2 SYDVKM. The V end was cut by 6 bases, the J end by 2 bases, with 13 bases between. This CDR3 has 14 amino acids. CDR3 in DNA: TGTGCCAGCAGCCCCGGGACAATTAACACTGAAGCTTTCTTT. This translates into CASSPGTINTEAFF.

The chain carries TRBV19 and TRBJ2-3; TRBD1 agrees at 11 bases. The junction had 3 bases not matched to a gene; V was cut back by 6 bases and J by 4 bases. Germline CDR1 reads LNHDA; CDR2 reads SQIVND (reference sequence). This CDR3 comprises 14 residues. The CDR3 region is CASRDRGRSDTQYF. CDR3 bases: TGTGCCAGTAGGGACAGGGGGCGCTCAGATACGCAGTATTTT.